This TCR beta chain is drawn from a study of low-dose radiotherapy and immunotherapy resistance in tumors. Germline V gene sequence: CDR1 SGHKS, CDR2 YYEKEE (reference sequence). Trimming stripped 3 bases from V and 2 bases from J, with 1 base between. There are 11 residues in the CDR3. With TRAV- and TRBV-specific primers, first-strand cDNA was made, covering the alpha and beta chains. TCRs were put through 20 PCR cycles of amplification with Phusion. A constant-region primer and the V-primer adapter served as the primer pair. TCRdb recomputed calls from the reads with MiXCR, one row per CDR3 protein. The repertoire includes approximately 14,000 distinct CDR3 sequences, around 75% of them detected once, and over 4.5% sits in the top ten.

The chain links TRBV5-5 to TRBJ2-3; D unresolved. The receptor was derived from a human donor with advanced metastatic prostate, ovarian, gallbladder or colorectal cancer (not recorded which). This table probably holds off-target reads from a library built for another chain. The CDR3 DNA follows: TGTGCCAGCAGCTCCACAGATACGCAGTATTTT. This codes for CASSSTDTQYF.